These T cell receptor beta chains were read from a single sample in a study of monozygotic twins with inflammatory bowel disease. TCRdb re-called the 5' RACE reads; one entry per CDR3 protein, DNA not given. Its clone listing holds around 450,000 distinct CDR3 sequences. Sequencing was done on a sample of blood. These receptors all stem from a human donor with ulcerative colitis or Crohn's disease, or a healthy co-twin of an affected twin (not recorded which). CDR3s include the opening cysteine and the closing phenylalanine or tryptophan.

j_gene: TRBJ2-1; v_gene: TRBV5-1; CDR3aa: CASSLLTGINNEQFF
j_gene: TRBJ2-7; v_gene: TRBV20-1; CDR3aa: CSARSLRDFNEQYF
j_gene: TRBJ1-5; v_gene: TRBV6-1; CDR3aa: CASTLVRGQPQHF
j_gene: TRBJ2-7; v_gene: TRBV20-1; CDR3aa: CSLGGGLSSYEQYF
j_gene: TRBJ1-4; v_gene: TRBV2; CDR3aa: CASRQASNEKLFF
j_gene: TRBJ2-2; v_gene: TRBV10-3; CDR3aa: CAISRERDGNTGELFF
j_gene: TRBJ1-1; v_gene: TRBV30; CDR3aa: CAWSQQGRGAPRNTEAFF
j_gene: TRBJ1-2; v_gene: TRBV20-1; CDR3aa: CSARDPLRSGYTF
j_gene: TRBJ1-6; v_gene: TRBV7-2; CDR3aa: CASSSQEHNSPLHF
j_gene: TRBJ2-1; v_gene: TRBV5-6; CDR3aa: CASGRRGTPYNEQFF
j_gene: TRBJ1-5; v_gene: TRBV4-3; CDR3aa: CASSQDQRNQPQHF
j_gene: TRBJ2-5; v_gene: TRBV14; CDR3aa: CASSPRLADAQETQYF
j_gene: TRBJ2-7; v_gene: TRBV20-1; CDR3aa: CSARETTGESYEQYF
j_gene: TRBJ2-1; v_gene: TRBV6-6; CDR3aa: CASSFGLGAEQFF
j_gene: TRBJ2-7; v_gene: TRBV18; CDR3aa: CASSSGRYEQYF
j_gene: TRBJ2-1; v_gene: TRBV5-1; CDR3aa: CASSWSGRLGDEQFF
j_gene: TRBJ2-7; v_gene: TRBV20-1; CDR3aa: CSAPGTSGSYEQYF
j_gene: TRBJ1-6; v_gene: TRBV5-6; CDR3aa: CASSGMDRENSPLHF
j_gene: TRBJ2-1; v_gene: TRBV10-3; CDR3aa: CAIRGDPLAGLQFF
j_gene: TRBJ2-1; v_gene: TRBV20-1; CDR3aa: CSARDRFAGMYNEQFF
j_gene: TRBJ2-3; v_gene: TRBV7-8; CDR3aa: CASSLRDYSIDTQYF
j_gene: TRBJ2-7; v_gene: TRBV2; CDR3aa: CASTRDRKYEQYF
j_gene: TRBJ2-7; v_gene: TRBV12-3/TRBV12-4; CDR3aa: CASTLTSGSSYEQYF
j_gene: TRBJ2-3; v_gene: TRBV15; CDR3aa: CATRLHPTSGEGDTQYF
j_gene: TRBJ2-1; v_gene: TRBV7-3; CDR3aa: CASSIFAGGENEQFF
j_gene: TRBJ2-1; v_gene: TRBV5-1; CDR3aa: CASSLSTAPYNEQFF
j_gene: TRBJ2-1; v_gene: TRBV7-8; CDR3aa: CASSSPQTGGGEQFF
j_gene: TRBJ2-2; v_gene: TRBV11-3; CDR3aa: CASSPRPGQVNTGELFF
j_gene: TRBJ2-5; v_gene: TRBV10-3; CDR3aa: CAISPFGTVQETQYF
j_gene: TRBJ2-5; v_gene: TRBV19; CDR3aa: CASGGRQETQYF
j_gene: TRBJ2-2; v_gene: TRBV9; CDR3aa: CASSLGGWNAGELFF
j_gene: TRBJ2-1; v_gene: TRBV14; CDR3aa: CASSLSISGSGRNEQFF